This T cell receptor beta chain was recorded in a study of blood T cell repertoires in COVID-19. Study information: Whether acute or convalescent, the COVID-19 samples came from the United States, Italy and Spain. PBMCs, B-cell-depleted T cells, or T cells were the source of the cDNA or gDNA that made up the material.

Original methodology: Reference gene primer amplification gave estimated nucleated cell counts. Using immunoSEQ multiplex PCR, the repertoire was profiled, and TCRdb retains in-frame clones only, with some absent. The DNA gave D and trimming, while V, J and clone size come from that table. This table has roughly 250,000 clones, 65% to 85% appearing once. CDR1 is WNHNN and CDR2 is SYGVQD in the germline V gene (reference sequence). Unmatched junction bases numbered 5, after V lost 6 bases and J lost 1 base. This CDR3 comprises 16 residues. Sequenced input: peripheral blood. V is TRBV10-1 and J is TRBJ2-1, with TRBD1 identical over 11 bases. This receptor was taken from a human donor in a cohort sampled during active COVID-19. The DNA of the CDR3 is TGCGCCAGCAGCGCCGGGACAGGGGGGTCCTACAATGAGCAGTTCTTC. Translated: CASSAGTGGSYNEQFF.